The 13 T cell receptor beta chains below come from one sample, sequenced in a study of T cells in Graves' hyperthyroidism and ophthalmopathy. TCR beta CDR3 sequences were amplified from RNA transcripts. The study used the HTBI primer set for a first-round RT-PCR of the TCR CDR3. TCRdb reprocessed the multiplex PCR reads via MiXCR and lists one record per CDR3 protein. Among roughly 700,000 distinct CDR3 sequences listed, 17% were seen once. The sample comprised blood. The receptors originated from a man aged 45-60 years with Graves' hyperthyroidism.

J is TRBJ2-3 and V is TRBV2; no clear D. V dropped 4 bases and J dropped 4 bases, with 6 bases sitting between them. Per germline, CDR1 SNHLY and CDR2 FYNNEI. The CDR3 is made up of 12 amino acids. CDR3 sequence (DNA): TGTGCCAGCAGTGCCCGCCCAGATACGCAGTATTTT. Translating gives CASSARPDTQYF.

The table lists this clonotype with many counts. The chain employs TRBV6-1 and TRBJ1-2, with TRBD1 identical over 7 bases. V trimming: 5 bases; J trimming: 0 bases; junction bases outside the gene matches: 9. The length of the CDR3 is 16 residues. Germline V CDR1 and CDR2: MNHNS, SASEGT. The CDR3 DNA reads TGTGCCAGCAGTACACCACAGGGGATTTCTAACTATGGCTACACCTTC. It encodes CASSTPQGISNYGYTF.

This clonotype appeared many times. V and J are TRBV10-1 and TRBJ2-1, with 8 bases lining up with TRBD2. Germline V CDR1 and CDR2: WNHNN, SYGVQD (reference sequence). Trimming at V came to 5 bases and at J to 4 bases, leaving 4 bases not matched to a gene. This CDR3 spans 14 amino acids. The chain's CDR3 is CASSMSGSYNEQFF. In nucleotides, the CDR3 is TGCGCCAGCAGTATGAGCGGGAGTTACAATGAGCAGTTCTTC.

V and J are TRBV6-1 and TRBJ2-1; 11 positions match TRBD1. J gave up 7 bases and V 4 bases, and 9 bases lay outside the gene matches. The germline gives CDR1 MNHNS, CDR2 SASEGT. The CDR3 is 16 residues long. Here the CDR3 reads CASSGRGGTGGNEQFF. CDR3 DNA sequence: TGTGCCAGCAGTGGGAGAGGGGGGACAGGGGGGAATGAGCAGTTCTTC.

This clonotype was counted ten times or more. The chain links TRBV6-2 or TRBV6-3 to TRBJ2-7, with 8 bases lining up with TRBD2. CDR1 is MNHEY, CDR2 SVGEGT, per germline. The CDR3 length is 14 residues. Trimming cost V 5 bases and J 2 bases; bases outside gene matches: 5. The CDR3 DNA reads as TGTGCCAGCAGTACTAGCGGAGGTACCTACGAGCAGTACTTC. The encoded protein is CASSTSGGTYEQYF.

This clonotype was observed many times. CDR3 nucleotide sequence: TGTGCCAGCAGTTTGACTAGCGGGACACCCTCCTACAATGAGCAGTTCTTC. This translates into CASSLTSGTPSYNEQFF. The V call is TRBV28, the J call TRBJ2-1; 11 nucleotides line up with TRBD2. The CDR3 sequence is 17 residues long. Germline CDR1 and CDR2: MDHEN and SYDVKM. V gave up 3 bases and J gave up 0 bases; unmatched junction bases: 4.

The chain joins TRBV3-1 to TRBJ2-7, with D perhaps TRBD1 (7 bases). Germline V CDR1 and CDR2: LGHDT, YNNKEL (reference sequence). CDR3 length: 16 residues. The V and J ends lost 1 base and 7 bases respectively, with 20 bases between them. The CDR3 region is CASSQVESQGGQEQYF. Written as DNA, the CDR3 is TGTGCCAGCAGCCAAGTAGAGTCCCAGGGGGGCCAGGAGCAGTACTTC.

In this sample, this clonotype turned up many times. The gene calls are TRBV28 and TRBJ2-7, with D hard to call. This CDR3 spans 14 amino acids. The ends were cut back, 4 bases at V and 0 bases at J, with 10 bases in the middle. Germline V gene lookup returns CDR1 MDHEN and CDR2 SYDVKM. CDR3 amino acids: CASSSDVSSYEQYF. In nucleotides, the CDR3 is TGTGCCAGCAGTTCCGACGTGAGCTCCTACGAGCAGTACTTC.

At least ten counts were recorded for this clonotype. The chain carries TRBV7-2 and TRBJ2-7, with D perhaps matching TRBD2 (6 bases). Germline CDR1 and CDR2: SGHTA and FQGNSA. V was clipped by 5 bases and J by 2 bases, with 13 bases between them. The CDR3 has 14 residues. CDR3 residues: CASSPRGLTYEQYF. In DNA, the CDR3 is TGTGCCAGCAGCCCGCGGGGTTTAACCTACGAGCAGTACTTC.

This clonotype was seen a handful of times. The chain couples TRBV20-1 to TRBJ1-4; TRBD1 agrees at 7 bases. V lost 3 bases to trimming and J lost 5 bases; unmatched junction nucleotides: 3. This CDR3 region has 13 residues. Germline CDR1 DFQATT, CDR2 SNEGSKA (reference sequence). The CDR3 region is CSARGTDNEKLFF. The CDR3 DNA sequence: TGCAGTGCTAGGGGGACAGACAATGAAAAACTGTTTTTT.

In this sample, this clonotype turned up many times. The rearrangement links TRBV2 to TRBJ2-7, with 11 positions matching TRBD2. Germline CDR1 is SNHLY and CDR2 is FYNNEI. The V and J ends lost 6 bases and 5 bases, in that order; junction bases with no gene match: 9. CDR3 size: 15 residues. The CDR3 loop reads CASRALLAGVHEQYF. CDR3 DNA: TGTGCCAGCAGAGCCCTACTAGCGGGAGTCCACGAGCAGTACTTC.

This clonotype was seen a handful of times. The CDR3 loop is CAIRSQGLNEKLFF. CDR3 nucleotide sequence: TGTGCCATCAGATCACAGGGCCTTAATGAAAAACTGTTTTTT. V gene TRBV10-3 combines with J gene TRBJ1-4; D perhaps matches TRBD1 (6 bases). V lost 6 bases, J lost 4 bases, and 12 bases lay in between. The CDR3 length is 14 residues. The V gene's germline CDR1 is ENHRY and CDR2 SYGVKD.

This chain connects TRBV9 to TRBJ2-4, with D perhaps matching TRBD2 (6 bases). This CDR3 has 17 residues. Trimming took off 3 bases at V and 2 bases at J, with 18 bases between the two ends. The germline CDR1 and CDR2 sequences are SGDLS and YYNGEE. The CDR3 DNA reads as TGTGCCAGCAGCGCCGAAGGCGGCGGGGAAACCAAAAACATTCAGTACTTC. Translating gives CASSAEGGGETKNIQYF.